Included here is one TCR beta chain sequence, with context. Its antigen is unknown. Per-base quality was not reported, and no clone a single base away is much larger than it. The protocol used for the library was the immunoSEQ multiplex PCR assay. A mixture of 60 forward primers for TCR Vbeta segments and 13 reverse primers for TCR Jbeta segments was used in the multiplex PCR. Amplification of the CDR3 region of rearranged TCR beta genes was performed with a multiplex PCR assay on genomic DNA. The amplified TCR beta libraries were sequenced on the Illumina HiSeq System as 87-base-pair reads. The study's own analysis went as follows. In a later analysis, some 80 million unique TCR beta chains were counted across the 500 to 850 repertoires, and roughly 10 million of these chains were shared by at least two donors. To remove PCR and sequencing errors, raw reads were error-corrected and collapsed into unique sequences using a nearest-neighbor algorithm that merged closely related sequences. Alignment of CDR3 sequences to IMGT reference sequences was used to assign V, D and J gene segments. For a sequence to be retained, a match of at least six nucleotides was required to both a V gene segment and a J gene segment. A rearrangement was called productive if the CDR3 had no stop codons and remained in frame with V and J, and every other rearrangement was called non-productive. Following IMGT convention, CDR3 was defined as the stretch from the second conserved V-encoded cysteine up to the conserved J-encoded phenylalanine. The earlier analysis of fewer than 750 of the donors excluded sequences that lacked an unambiguous match to a single V gene segment. An earlier analysis of several hundred of the donors called V segments functional above 56.7% productive rearrangements and segregating when the between-donor standard deviation exceeded 5%. A statistical classification framework was developed to diagnose cytomegalovirus status using the catalog of TCR beta chain sequences. A later analysis assigned V and J genes by comparing TCR nucleotide sequences with IMGT/GENE-DB human TR gene sequences. In a later analysis, CDR3 sequences and most-parsimonious VDJ recombination scenarios were assigned using the TCRdist pipeline. A later analysis defined each TCR beta chain by its CDR3 amino acid sequence plus V-gene family, and excluded reads lacking a unique V-gene family. As a way to deal with suspected cross-contamination and a sequencing artifact, a later analysis dropped 450 to 600 nucleotide sequences that were highly shared and had low generation probability. In a later analysis, a clonal expansion index was calculated for each public chain from normalized within-repertoire ranks of inferred template counts. Generation probabilities in a later analysis came from a VDJ recombination model fitted to out-of-frame rearrangements, and those results were checked against IGoR. In a later analysis, TCR-TCR, TCR-HLA and TCR-CMV co-occurrence was scored with hypergeometric tests, and a repertoire-size bias correction was applied to TCR pairs. False discovery rates were estimated in a later analysis by permuting HLA or CMV assignments 20 times. A later analysis grouped co-occurring TCRs with DBSCAN, adding TCRdist sequence similarity when clustering within HLA-allele-positive subsets. Repertoires with fewer than 30,000 or more than 120,000 public chains, plus five repertoires with anomalous nucleotide sharing, were excluded from co-occurrence clustering. TCRdb obtained this table from immuneACCESS and retained in-frame rearrangements with V and J assigned. These tables miss some clones; where compared with another copy, unresolved V genes account for less than half of the shortfall, and the remainder is unexplained. V and J calls and clone size come straight from that table; D and trimming were deduced from the DNA. The table for this sample lists a few hundred thousand clones; around 86% of them were counted only once. Clones ranked in the top ten supply about a tenth of the sample.

The CDR3 holds 14 amino acids from the cysteine to the phenylalanine. The only DNA kept is the CDR3, 42 bases in frame from the first base. CDR1 and CDR2, per the germline V gene (reference sequence), are MNHEY and SMNVEV. Deletion took 2 bases off V and 3 bases off J, with a span of 11 bases between the germline ends. The cohort consisted of some 730 healthy bone marrow donors. At the time of sampling, all cohort members were nominally healthy, though unrecorded immune exposures were likely present. The donor tested CMV seropositive, placing the donor among the 289 seropositive members of the cohort. Each donor provided a peripheral blood sample, and peripheral blood mononuclear cells were used for TCR beta sequencing. Genomic DNA extraction from the blood cell samples was performed with the Qiagen DNeasy Blood Extraction Kit. The data were obtained in a study of cytomegalovirus exposure and HLA in healthy donors (dated by TCRdb to the late 2010s). In the study overall: An earlier analysis of 550 to 700 of the donors reported about 250 Gb of sequence data and more than 90 million unique TCR beta sequences from some 180 million T cells. About 310 gigabases of sequencing data and roughly 90 million unique TCR sequences were included in an early release covering roughly 600 HLA-typed donors. The genetic ancestry cluster associated with self-reported Caucasian donors included over 80% of the approximately 430 genotyped donors. The study was designed to test whether signatures of past pathogen exposure could be identified by cataloging public T cell receptors. The study used immunosequencing to profile the T cell repertoires of several hundred subjects and linked those repertoires to cytomegalovirus serostatus. Besides the first cohort of hundreds of subjects, a separate validation cohort made up of some 110 different subjects was used. High-throughput TCR immunosequencing, statistical association of individual TCRs with disease status, and machine learning were combined to predict cytomegalovirus infection status. A later analysis re-examined previously published TCR beta repertoires from over 500 donors and added high-resolution HLA genotyping to investigate patterns of TCR occurrence. Rather than using new phenotypic data, the later analysis identified candidate immune exposures from TCR beta sequences and from how often those sequences occurred across donors. An earlier analysis of some 600 of the donors applied high-throughput TCR beta sequencing to assess whether each TCR beta V gene segment acted as functional or pseudogenic. Alongside the repertoire data, information on donor age, sex, ethnicity and CMV serostatus was compiled. Genome-wide SNP genotypes for about three fifths of the roughly 700 donors were used in a later genetic analysis, which treated that subset as a discovery cohort. All discovery cohort repertoires had been generated on a single sequencing platform. HLA typing included class I and class II loci at four-digit resolution. The number of donors typed differed by locus, with roughly 629-640 for A, B, C, DRB1 and DQB1, over 500 for DQA1, 606 for DPA1, and around 430 for DPB1. About five DR-DQ haplotypes were handled as single units for association and clustering because linkage in the cohort was strong. Among roughly 400 genotyped donors of the cohort, an average of around 250,000 unique TCR beta nucleotide sequences was sequenced per donor, of which 15% to 20% were non-productive. The paper's findings and limits, for the study overall: The authors suggested that the approach could potentially be extended to other disease states and immunological phenotypes. Because counts were too low, around 17 rarely observed V segments, including chromosome 9 orphons, were left out of the earlier analysis of several hundred of the donors. In a later analysis, over 15,000 TCR beta sequences were associated with specific HLA alleles at a false discovery rate of 0.05. In vitro tests confirmed that a few of the cytomegalovirus-associated TCR beta chains recognize cytomegalovirus antigens. In a later analysis, TCR association rates were found to vary across HLA loci, with the most associated TCRs seen for DRB1 alleles and the fewest for HLA-C alleles. A later analysis reported that several top co-occurrence clusters appeared linked to parvovirus B19, influenza, CMV and Epstein-Barr virus. The sequencing pipeline was judged likely to have produced a cluster of highly shared sequence variants as a technical artifact. Presence/absence analyses assumed roughly uniform sequencing depth across donors, an assumption that may not hold. Because some donors lacked HLA typing at each locus, the association tests relied only on the typed subset. An association between a missense DCLRE1C variant and V-gene and J-gene trimming of TCR beta chains was found in a later genetic analysis and replicated in an independent cohort. Some IMGT-functional V segments, including TRBV6-2 and TRBV6-3, could not be distinguished by the 87-base-pair reads and were therefore excluded. The study listed 150 to 200 TCR beta chains as associated with cytomegalovirus. CMV serostatus was the only immune exposure information available for the cohort. The cohort was sequenced for TCR beta chains only, and without alpha or paired-chain data the features that could be detected were limited. A later genetic analysis reported fewer N-insertions in productive TCRs among donors in an Asian-associated ancestry cluster than the approximately 700-donor mean. Most TCR sequences were seen in very few donors, while some public TCRs were found in many individuals. In a later analysis, HLA-associated TCR beta chains were found to be more clonally expanded and to have lower generation probabilities than equally common non-associated chains. When HLA alleles, especially DR and DQ, strongly co-occurred, TCR associations were difficult to assign to individual alleles. A further reported finding was that TCR beta sequences accurately predicted the HLA-A and HLA-B alleles for most subjects in the first cohort. A later analysis found that most CMV-associated TCR beta chains appeared HLA-restricted, with HLA associations seemingly driven largely by CMV exposure. In an earlier analysis of more than 500 of the donors, most TCR beta V segments appeared in productive rearrangements about 90% or about 30% of the time, broadly matching IMGT annotations. Linkage disequilibrium might explain the correlated functional status among segregating V segments, but an unknown experimental factor could not be excluded. Cytomegalovirus status was reported to be diagnosed by the classifier with high specificity and sensitivity in both the original and validation cohorts.

The sequencing sample was made of PBMCs. The sequence joins TRBV27 to TRBJ2-7; the D segment could be TRBD1, given 6 matching bases. This TCR derives from a woman between 50 and 59 years old in good health and CMV-seropositive. The CDR3 is CASSLNRVGYEQYF. In nucleotides, the sequence is TGTGCCAGCAGTTTAAACAGGGTAGGCTACGAGCAGTACTTC.